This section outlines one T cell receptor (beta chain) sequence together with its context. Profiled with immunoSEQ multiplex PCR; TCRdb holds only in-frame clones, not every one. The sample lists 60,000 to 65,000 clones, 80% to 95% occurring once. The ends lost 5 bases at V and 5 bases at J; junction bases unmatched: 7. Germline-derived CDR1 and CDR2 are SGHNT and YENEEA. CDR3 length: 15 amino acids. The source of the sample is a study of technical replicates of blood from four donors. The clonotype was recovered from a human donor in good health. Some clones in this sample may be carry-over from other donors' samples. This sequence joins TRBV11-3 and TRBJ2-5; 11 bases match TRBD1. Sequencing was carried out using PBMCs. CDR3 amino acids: CASSTDRGPSETQYF. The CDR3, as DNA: TGTGCCAGCAGCACGGACAGGGGGCCGAGTGAGACCCAGTACTTC.